The 28 T cell receptor beta chains given below trace back to one sample, sequenced in a study of blood T cell repertoires in COVID-19. The table came from immunoSEQ multiplex PCR; TCRdb's copy has only in-frame clones and leaves some out. This sample has about 61,000 clones, with about 88% found just once. Sequenced material: peripheral blood. The source is a man older than 75 in a cohort sampled during active COVID-19.

J is TRBJ2-5 and V is TRBV5-1, with D uncertain. Germline V gives CDR1 SGHRS, CDR2 YFSETQ. The CDR3 spans 14 residues. V was cut by 0 bases and J by 1 base, with 7 bases left in between. This chain's CDR3 is CASSLGSGQETQYF. CDR3 DNA sequence: TGCGCCAGCAGCTTGGGGAGTGGCCAAGAGACCCAGTACTTC. Filled out from reference TRBV5-1 and TRBJ2-5, the complete variable domain reads KAGVTQTPRYLIKTRGQQVTLSCSPISGHRSVSWYQQTPGQGLQFLFEYFSETQRNKGNFPGRFSGRQFSNSRSEMNVSTLELGDSALYLCASSLGSGQETQYFGPGTRLLVL.

V and J are TRBV27 and TRBJ2-2; a possible D gene is TRBD1 (6 bases). Trimming took off 4 bases at V and 0 bases at J, with 12 bases between the two ends. CDR3 size: 16 residues. Germline loops: CDR1 MNHEY, CDR2 SMNVEV (reference sequence). The CDR3 reads CASSSTGRTNTGELFF. DNA of the CDR3: TGTGCCAGCAGTTCCACAGGGCGAACGAACACCGGGGAGCTGTTTTTT.

The V call is TRBV2, the J call TRBJ2-3, with TRBD1 matching over 8 bases. The CDR3 sequence is 13 residues long. Germline trimming cut 4 bases from V and 6 bases from J; bases unmatched to any gene: 3. The germline CDR1 and CDR2 sequences are SNHLY and FYNNEI. CDR3 bases: TGTGCCAGCAGTGGACAGGGGTTTGATACGCAGTATTTT. The encoded protein is CASSGQGFDTQYF.

The chain is built from TRBV12-3 or TRBV12-4 and TRBJ1-6, with D unresolved. Trimming shortened V by 3 bases and J by 7 bases, and 7 bases separated the two germline ends. The CDR3 is made up of 13 amino acids. This CDR3 is CASSLRVNSPLHF. The CDR3 DNA sequence: TGTGCCAGCAGTTTGAGAGTAAATTCACCCCTCCACTTT.

The chain combines TRBV18 with TRBJ2-3; D might be TRBD1 (5 bases). Germline V gene sequence: CDR1 KGHSH, CDR2 LQKENI. There are 13 residues in the CDR3. Trimming took 5 bases from V and 6 from J, leaving 12 bases between them. CDR3 protein: CASSSRDADTQYF. The DNA for the CDR3 is TGTGCCAGCTCATCCAGGGATGCGGATACGCAGTATTTT.

The chain recombines TRBV5-1 with TRBJ2-2; 8 nucleotides match TRBD2. CDR1 is SGHRS and CDR2 is YFSETQ in the germline V gene. This CDR3 region has 16 residues. The V gene end was trimmed by 0 bases and the J gene end by 4 bases; junction bases not matched to a gene: 5. The DNA for the CDR3 is TGCGCCAGCAGCTTGGAGGTTAGCGGGGCCACCGGGGAGCTGTTTTTT. Amino acids: CASSLEVSGATGELFF. Full variable domain (remainder filled in from reference TRBV5-1 and TRBJ2-2): KAGVTQTPRYLIKTRGQQVTLSCSPISGHRSVSWYQQTPGQGLQFLFEYFSETQRNKGNFPGRFSGRQFSNSRSEMNVSTLELGDSALYLCASSLEVSGATGELFFGEGSRLTVL.

V gene TRBV5-4 combines with J gene TRBJ1-2, with a possible D match to TRBD1 (6 bases). Germline lookup yields CDR1 SGHNT and CDR2 YYREEE (reference sequence). V was trimmed by 0 bases and J by 6 bases, leaving 15 bases between them. The CDR3 is 15 amino acids. This chain's CDR3 is CASSLGRGGIDGYTF. The DNA for the CDR3 is TGTGCCAGCAGCTTGGGTCGAGGGGGAATCGATGGCTACACCTTC.

The chain links TRBV4-2 to TRBJ2-5, with 8 nucleotides matching TRBD1. CDR1 LGHNA and CDR2 YNFKEQ come from the germline V gene. V gave up 4 bases and J gave up 4 bases; unmatched junction bases: 2. This CDR3 region has 13 residues. CDR3 sequence: CASSLGQGETQYF. The CDR3 DNA reads as TGTGCCAGCAGCCTCGGACAGGGAGAGACCCAGTACTTC.

This clone turned up a few times. The CDR3 region has the DNA TGTGCCAGTAGTAAGAACTTCGGGACAGGGGCCGACGAGCAGTACTTC. It encodes CASSKNFGTGADEQYF. This chain uses TRBV19 with TRBJ2-7, with TRBD1 identical over 10 bases. J was trimmed by 5 bases and V by 4 bases; bases with no gene match: 11. This CDR3 has 16 amino acids. Germline CDR1 is LNHDA and CDR2 is SQIVND (reference sequence).

The sample holds a few counts of this clone. The V call is TRBV6-1, the J call TRBJ1-1; 9 bases align to TRBD1. CDR3 length: 14 amino acids. The ends lost 1 base at V and 8 bases at J; junction bases unmatched: 5. Germline lookup yields CDR1 MNHNS and CDR2 SASEGT. DNA of the CDR3: TGTGCCAGCAGTGAAGTCACAGGGGGCGCCGAAGCTTTCTTT. As protein: CASSEVTGGAEAFF.

V gene TRBV9 combines with J gene TRBJ2-5; 9 nucleotides line up with TRBD2. Germline-derived CDR1 and CDR2 are SGDLS and YYNGEE. Germline trimming cut 0 bases from V and 3 bases from J; bases unmatched to any gene: 0. The CDR3 has 14 residues. The CDR3 nucleotides are TGTGCCAGCAGCGTAGGACTAGCGGAAGAGACCCAGTACTTC. It yields the protein CASSVGLAEETQYF.

CDR3 coding DNA: TGTGCCTGGAGCCCTAGGGGAACCTCGAACACCGGGGAGCTGTTTTTT. This codes for CAWSPRGTSNTGELFF. V gene TRBV30 combines with J gene TRBJ2-2; tentative D call: TRBD1 (5 bases). This CDR3 is built from 16 residues. V was clipped by 3 bases and J by 0 bases, with 14 bases between them. The germline gives CDR1 GTSNPN, CDR2 SVGIG (reference sequence).

By proportion, this clone is medium-sized. The chain combines TRBV18 with TRBJ2-5, with 8 bases identical to TRBD2. The CDR3 runs 13 residues. V dropped 6 bases and J dropped 2; count of bases not matched to a gene: 2. Germline assignment: CDR1 KGHSH and CDR2 LQKENI. The CDR3 sequence: CASSSSGQETQYF. For the CDR3, the DNA is TGTGCCAGCTCCTCTAGCGGGCAAGAGACCCAGTACTTC.

The V call is TRBV7-9, the J call TRBJ2-3; maybe TRBD2 (5 bases). Trimming left V 5 bases short and J 0 bases short, with 18 bases between. The CDR3 sequence is 17 residues long. Germline V lookup: CDR1 SEHNR, CDR2 FQNEAQ (reference sequence). The CDR3 DNA sequence: TGTGCCAGCAGCCCTAAACTAGGCCCAGGTAGCACAGATACGCAGTATTTT. It yields the protein CASSPKLGPGSTDTQYF.

In nucleotides, the CDR3 is TGTGCCAGCAGTCGGGGGACAGGGGGGAACACAGATACGCAGTATTTT. This gives the protein CASSRGTGGNTDTQYF. This chain uses TRBV5-8 with TRBJ2-3, with 11 bases fitting TRBD1. V was clipped by 5 bases and J by 2 bases; unmatched bases: 7. Germline V CDR1 and CDR2: SGHTS, YDEGEE. The CDR3 extends over 16 amino acids.

This clone showed up just once. CDR3 protein: CASNRLAGRETQYF. The CDR3 DNA follows: TGTGCCAGCAACCGACTAGCGGGCCGAGAGACCCAGTACTTC. The V call is TRBV2, the J call TRBJ2-5; 10 bases map to TRBD2. CDR1 SNHLY and CDR2 FYNNEI come from the germline V gene. V trimming: 7 bases; J trimming: 4 bases; junction bases outside the gene matches: 6. This CDR3 is built from 14 residues.

This sequence joins TRBV12-3 or TRBV12-4 and TRBJ1-2; D is perhaps TRBD1 (5 bases). The CDR3 length is 12 residues. V was pared by 10 bases and J by 10 bases, with 19 bases between. Here the CDR3 reads CATKGRFMDYTF. Written as DNA, the CDR3 is TGTGCCACCAAGGGGAGGTTTATGGACTACACCTTC.

The genes are TRBV4-2 and TRBJ2-1, with D possibly being TRBD2 (7 bases). Germline lookup yields CDR1 LGHNA and CDR2 YNFKEQ. The V gene lost 0 bases and the J gene lost 4 bases, with 13 bases spanning the gap. The CDR3 is 16 residues long. The CDR3, as DNA: TGTGCCAGCAGCCAAGATCGCGGGGGCCCTTACAATGAGCAGTTCTTC. It yields the protein CASSQDRGGPYNEQFF.

J is TRBJ1-1 and V is TRBV10-3, with 7 bases identical to TRBD1. V shed 3 bases, J shed 5 bases, and the junction held 6 bases outside the gene matches. Germline CDR1 is ENHRY and CDR2 is SYGVKD. This CDR3 has 14 amino acids. The CDR3 bases are TGTGCCATCAGTGAAATGGACAGGAGGACTGAAGCTTTCTTT. Translation: CAISEMDRRTEAFF.

This rearrangement joins TRBV24-1 to TRBJ2-3; 13 bases are shared with TRBD2. This CDR3 has 17 amino acids. V shed 4 bases and J 0 bases; nucleotides not matched to a gene: 3. Germline values: CDR1 KGHDR, CDR2 SFDVKD. CDR3 sequence: CATSDPGLAGSTDTQYF. The CDR3 nucleotides read TGTGCCACCAGTGACCCGGGACTAGCGGGGAGCACAGATACGCAGTATTTT.

The rearrangement links TRBV7-6 to TRBJ1-5; 7 nucleotides agree with TRBD1. The CDR3 runs 15 residues. From germline, CDR1 is SGHVS and CDR2 FNYEAQ. Trimming removed 1 base from V and 10 bases from J; junction bases left unmatched: 10. CDR3 region: CASSLGGLTGNPQHF. The CDR3 DNA sequence: TGTGCCAGCAGCTTAGGGGGGTTGACAGGGAACCCCCAGCATTTT. Variable domain in full (rest from reference TRBV7-6 and TRBJ1-5): GAGVSQSPRYKVTKRGQDVALRCDPISGHVSLYWYRQALGQGPEFLTYFNYEAQQDKSGLPNDRFSAERPEGSISTLTIQRTEQRDSAMYRCASSLGGLTGNPQHFGDGTRLSIL.

The rearrangement links TRBV23-1 to TRBJ2-3; D may be TRBD2 (7 bases). TRBV23-1 is an ORF; its function is uncertain. This CDR3 region has 16 residues. Trimming left V 2 bases short and J 6 bases short, with 18 bases between. The CDR3 DNA reads TGCGCCAGCAGTCAAAGAGGGGGGGTTCCTCAGGATACGCAGTATTTT. As protein: CASSQRGGVPQDTQYF.

The genes are TRBV7-2 and TRBJ2-3; TRBD2 matches at 10 bases. The CDR3 is 16 amino acids. Germline assignment: CDR1 SGHTA and CDR2 FQGNSA. Trimming took 1 base from V and 4 from J; bases not matched to a gene: 5. CDR3 in DNA: TGTGCCAGCAGCTTAGGAGGGACTAGCGACCCAGATACGCAGTATTTT. This translates into CASSLGGTSDPDTQYF.

The chain has TRBV18 and TRBJ2-7, with 8 bases matching TRBD2. With 1 base clipped from V and 3 bases from J, the junction kept 2 bases outside the gene matches. Germline loops: CDR1 KGHSH, CDR2 LQKENI. This CDR3 has 14 amino acids. CDR3 DNA sequence: TGTGCCAGCTCACCACAGCGGGGGAGCTACGAGCAGTACTTC. Amino acids: CASSPQRGSYEQYF.

The chain uses TRBV3-1 (or the pseudogene TRBV3-2) and TRBJ2-7, with TRBD1 matching over 7 bases. V shed 1 base and J 8 bases; nucleotides not matched to a gene: 2. The CDR3 runs to 12 residues. The V gene's germline CDR1 is LGHDT and CDR2 YNNKEL (reference sequence). The CDR3 sequence: CASSQGDSKQYF. Written as DNA, the CDR3 is TGTGCCAGCAGCCAAGGGGACAGTAAGCAGTACTTC.

The J gene is TRBJ1-2, the V gene TRBV19; TRBD1 agrees at 10 bases. Unmatched junction bases numbered 0, after V lost 8 bases and J lost 3 bases. This CDR3 has 12 amino acids. Germline values: CDR1 LNHDA, CDR2 SQIVND (reference sequence). The DNA of the CDR3 is TGTGCCAGTGGACAGGGGGACTATGGCTACACCTTC. This gives the protein CASGQGDYGYTF.

This chain uses TRBV4-2 with TRBJ1-1, with 7 bases that match TRBD1. Germline CDR1 is LGHNA and CDR2 is YNFKEQ. The CDR3 runs to 15 residues. V lost 5 bases and J lost 0; bases outside the gene matches: 6. CDR3 coding DNA: TGTGCCAGCAGCACCGGGGGACAGATGAACACTGAAGCTTTCTTT. As protein: CASSTGGQMNTEAFF.

The V gene is TRBV27, the J gene TRBJ2-2; 10 bases line up with TRBD1. The CDR3 consists of 16 residues. In germline, CDR1 is MNHEY, CDR2 SMNVEV (reference sequence). Unmatched junction bases numbered 5, after V lost 6 bases and J lost 1 base. CDR3 DNA: TGTGCCAGCAGCCCCCGGACAGGGGGGAACACCGGGGAGCTGTTTTTT. Translation: CASSPRTGGNTGELFF.